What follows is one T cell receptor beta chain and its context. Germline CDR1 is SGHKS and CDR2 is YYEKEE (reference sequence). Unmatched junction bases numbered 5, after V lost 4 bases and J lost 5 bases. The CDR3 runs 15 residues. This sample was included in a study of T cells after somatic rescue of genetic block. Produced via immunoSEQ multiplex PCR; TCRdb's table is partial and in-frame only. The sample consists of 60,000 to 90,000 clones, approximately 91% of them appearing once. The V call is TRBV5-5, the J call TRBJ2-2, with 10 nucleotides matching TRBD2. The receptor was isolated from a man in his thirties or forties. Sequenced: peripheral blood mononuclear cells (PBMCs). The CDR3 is CASSLLAGETGELFF. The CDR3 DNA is TGTGCCAGCAGCCTGCTAGCGGGAGAGACCGGGGAGCTGTTTTTT.